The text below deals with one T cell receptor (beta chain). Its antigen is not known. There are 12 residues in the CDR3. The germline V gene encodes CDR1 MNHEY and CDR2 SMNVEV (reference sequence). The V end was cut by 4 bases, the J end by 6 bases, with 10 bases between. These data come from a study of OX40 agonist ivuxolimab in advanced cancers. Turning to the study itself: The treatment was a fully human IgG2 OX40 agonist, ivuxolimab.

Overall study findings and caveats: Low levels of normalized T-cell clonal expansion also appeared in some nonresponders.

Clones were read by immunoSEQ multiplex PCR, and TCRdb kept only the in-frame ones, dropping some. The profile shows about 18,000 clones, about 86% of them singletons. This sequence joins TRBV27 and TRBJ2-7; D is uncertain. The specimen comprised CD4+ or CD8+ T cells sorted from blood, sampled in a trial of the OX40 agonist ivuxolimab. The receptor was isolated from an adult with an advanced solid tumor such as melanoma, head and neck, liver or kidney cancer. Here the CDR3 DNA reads TGTGCCAGCAGTTCCTCGGGTGGCGAGCAGTACTTC. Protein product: CASSSSGGEQYF.